This paragraph reports one T cell receptor beta chain. Its matching antigen is unknown. Trimming cost V 11 bases and J 9 bases, with 26 bases left between them. CDR3 length equals 14 residues. CDR1 MNHNS and CDR2 SASEGT come from the germline V gene. This entry comes from a study of shared clonotypes between healthy human individuals. Study findings and constraints: Memory subsets generally showed smaller estimated richness than naive subsets did.

CD45RA-negative memory and CD45RA+ naive subsets were split from the CD4+ cells. Method: immunoSEQ multiplex PCR; TCRdb's copy keeps in-frame clones and lacks some. The data hold around 2.3 million clones, with approximately 96% observed a single time. Sequencing used naive CD4+ T cells sorted from blood. Subset: CD45RA+ positively selected. The genes are TRBV6-1 and TRBJ2-7; weak D call: TRBD1 (6 bases). This clonotype originated in a man in his late teens or twenties in good health. The CDR3 loop is CASRWDIDVAGQYF. DNA of the CDR3: TGTGCCTCAAGGTGGGACATCGATGTGGCGGGGCAGTACTTC.